The 28 T cell receptor beta chains given below trace back to one sample, sequenced in a study of long-term antiretroviral therapy in people with HIV. The assay, immunoSEQ v3.0, was run at survey level. Clones were sequenced by immunoSEQ multiplex PCR, and TCRdb holds only the in-frame ones, with some missing. The table lists roughly 23,000 clones, 65% to 90% of them singletons, with roughly 7.3% in the top ten. The sample consisted of unsorted PBMCs, taken 1.8 years before starting antiretroviral therapy. Source of these receptors: a woman in her thirties with HIV.

The V gene is TRBV9, the J gene TRBJ1-3, with TRBD1 matching over 8 bases. CDR1 and CDR2 from the germline V gene are SGDLS and YYNGEE. The V gene end was trimmed by 0 bases and the J gene end by 1 base; junction bases not matched to a gene: 3. This CDR3 contains 16 residues. CDR3 region: CASSVGQGPSGNTIYF. The CDR3 DNA reads TGTGCCAGCAGCGTAGGACAGGGGCCTTCTGGAAACACCATATATTTT. The whole variable domain, remainder taken from reference TRBV9 and TRBJ1-3, is DSGVTQTPKHLITATGQRVTLRCSPRSGDLSVYWYQQSLDQGLQFLIQYYNGEERAKGNILERFSAQQFPDLHSELNLSSLELGDSALYFCASSVGQGPSGNTIYFGEGSWLTVV.

The genes are TRBV19 and TRBJ1-5; D gene ambiguous. V lost 1 base, J lost 2 bases, and 9 bases lay in between. This CDR3 has 15 amino acids. CDR1 and CDR2 from the germline V gene are LNHDA and SQIVND (reference sequence). The CDR3 DNA is TGTGCCAGTAGTATAGCGTCCGGGGGCAATCAGCCCCAGCATTTT. Translating gives CASSIASGGNQPQHF.

V usage is TRBV29-1 and J usage is TRBJ2-3, with D uncertain. V was trimmed by 5 bases and J by 6 bases, leaving 6 bases between them. Germline values: CDR1 SQVTM, CDR2 ANQGSEA. The CDR3 contains 10 residues. Written as DNA, the CDR3 is TGCAGCGTTTTCATCGATACGCAGTATTTT. It encodes CSVFIDTQYF.

The CDR3: CASAGGNNEKLFF. Written as DNA, the CDR3 is TGTGCCAGTGCAGGGGGCAATAATGAAAAACTGTTTTTT. This chain uses TRBV19 with TRBJ1-4; 8 bases are shared with TRBD1. Germline CDR1 LNHDA, CDR2 SQIVND (reference sequence). CDR3 length equals 13 residues. J gave up 4 bases and V 8 bases, and 3 bases lay outside the gene matches.

This chain joins TRBV7-9 and TRBJ1-1; TRBD1 is a possible D gene (6 bases). Germline CDR1 reads SEHNR; CDR2 reads FQNEAQ (reference sequence). The CDR3 contains 14 residues. V dropped 6 bases and J dropped 3 bases, with 14 bases sitting between them. The CDR3 loop is CASRSLGADTEAFF. DNA of the CDR3: TGTGCCAGCAGGTCTCTGGGGGCCGACACTGAAGCTTTCTTT.

The chain links TRBV27 to TRBJ1-6; TRBD1 is a possible D gene (5 bases). Trimming pared 4 bases from V and 4 bases from J, leaving 8 bases between. Germline loops: CDR1 MNHEY, CDR2 SMNVEV (reference sequence). The CDR3 extends over 14 amino acids. The CDR3 DNA is TGTGCCAGCAGTTCAGGGTTTTATAATTCACCCCTCCACTTT. Residues: CASSSGFYNSPLHF.

The chain couples TRBV7-8 to TRBJ2-7, with TRBD1 identical over 8 bases. Germline assignment: CDR1 SGHVS and CDR2 FQNEAQ. Trimming took 2 bases from V and 6 from J; bases not matched to a gene: 12. The length of the CDR3 is 16 residues. The CDR3 DNA reads TGTGCCAGCAGCTTATTGTCAGGGGGCGAAGGTGGCGAGCAGTACGTC. Translating it yields CASSLLSGGEGGEQYV.

The chain recombines TRBV30 with TRBJ2-2, with TRBD1 matching 7 bases. This CDR3 spans 11 amino acids. Germline CDR1 reads GTSNPN; CDR2 reads SVGIG (reference sequence). The J segment lost 3 bases and the V segment lost 8 bases, leaving 0 bases of the junction unmatched. This CDR3 reads CAQGDTGELFF. DNA of the CDR3: TGTGCCCAGGGGGACACCGGGGAGCTGTTTTTT.

Only a few counts were recorded for this clone. The rearrangement joins TRBV2 to TRBJ2-3, with D tentatively TRBD1 (6 bases). Trimming took off 8 bases at V and 0 bases at J, with 30 bases between the two ends. Germline CDR1 SNHLY, CDR2 FYNNEI. The CDR3 is made up of 20 amino acids. CDR3 sequence: CASGMDQVPPGDESTDTQYF. CDR3 bases: TGTGCCAGCGGAATGGACCAGGTTCCCCCAGGGGACGAAAGCACAGATACGCAGTATTTT.

The rearrangement joins TRBV29-1 to TRBJ1-1; D call uncertain. The germline V gene encodes CDR1 SQVTM and CDR2 ANQGSEA. CDR3 length equals 11 residues. Trimming left V 7 bases short and J 1 base short, with 7 bases between. The CDR3: CSARQNTEAFF. The CDR3 bases are TGCAGCGCGCGACAGAACACTGAAGCTTTCTTT. The whole variable domain, remainder taken from reference TRBV29-1 and TRBJ1-1, is SAVISQKPSRDICQRGTSLTIQCQVDSQVTMMFWYRQQPGQSLTLIATANQGSEATYESGFVIDKFPISRPNLTFSTLTVSNMSPEDSSIYLCSARQNTEAFFGQGTRLTVV.

V is TRBV21-1 and J is TRBJ1-6; TRBD1, the table's D call, lacks a check against the DNA. TRBV21-1 is an annotated pseudogene. The CDR3 is 18 amino acids. The chain's CDR3 is CASSKVCWGLNNNSPLHF. CDR3 DNA sequence: TGTGCCAGCAGCAAAGTCTGTTGGGGGCTAAATAATAATTCACCCCTCCACTTT.

The rearrangement uses TRBV5-5 and TRBJ1-2; the D gene is possibly TRBD1 (6 bases). This CDR3 region has 14 residues. CDR1 is SGHKS and CDR2 is YYEKEE in the germline V gene (reference sequence). V dropped 4 bases and J dropped 5 bases, with 15 bases sitting between them. This CDR3 is CASSPNRVPYGYTF. CDR3 nucleotides: TGTGCCAGCAGCCCTAACAGGGTCCCATATGGCTACACCTTC.

The count of this clone is one. V gene TRBV5-1 combines with J gene TRBJ2-3; TRBD2 matches at 9 bases. The V gene's germline CDR1 is SGHRS and CDR2 YFSETQ. CDR3 length: 17 residues. Trimming at V came to 4 bases and at J to 3 bases, leaving 12 bases not matched to a gene. In DNA form, the CDR3 reads TGCGCCAGCAGCCCGCCGTGGACAGCGGGGGGTACAGATACGCAGTATTTT. This codes for CASSPPWTAGGTDTQYF. Filled out from reference TRBV5-1 and TRBJ2-3, the complete variable domain reads KAGVTQTPRYLIKTRGQQVTLSCSPISGHRSVSWYQQTPGQGLQFLFEYFSETQRNKGNFPGRFSGRQFSNSRSEMNVSTLELGDSALYLCASSPPWTAGGTDTQYFGPGTRLTVL.

The chain couples TRBV6-1 to TRBJ1-3; weak D call: TRBD1 (5 bases). Trimming took 3 bases from V and 2 from J, leaving 14 bases between them. Germline-derived CDR1 and CDR2 are MNHNS and SASEGT. The CDR3 is made up of 16 amino acids. CDR3 DNA: TGTGCCAGCAGTGACCCCCGCCGGGGCCCTGGAAACACCATATATTTT. It encodes CASSDPRRGPGNTIYF.

The V and J genes are TRBV5-1 and TRBJ2-3; D remains unclear. Trimming stripped 0 bases from V and 7 bases from J, with 6 bases between. Germline CDR1 and CDR2: SGHRS and YFSETQ. The CDR3 has 12 amino acids. The CDR3, as DNA: TGCGCCAGCAGCTTGGACTGGTATACGCAGTATTTT. It codes for CASSLDWYTQYF. The full variable domain, its missing parts supplied by reference TRBV5-1 and TRBJ2-3, is KAGVTQTPRYLIKTRGQQVTLSCSPISGHRSVSWYQQTPGQGLQFLFEYFSETQRNKGNFPGRFSGRQFSNSRSEMNVSTLELGDSALYLCASSLDWYTQYFGPGTRLTVL.

This clone was recorded a few times. The genes are TRBV5-1 and TRBJ1-2, with 10 nucleotides matching TRBD1. CDR1 and CDR2 from the germline V gene are SGHRS and YFSETQ. The CDR3 sequence is 17 residues long. Germline trimming cut 2 bases from V and 1 base from J; bases unmatched to any gene: 8. This CDR3 reads CASSLRTGGKDNYGYTF. DNA for the CDR3: TGCGCCAGCAGCTTACGGACAGGGGGGAAGGATAACTATGGCTACACCTTC.

The chain has TRBV19 and TRBJ1-1; no reliable D call. Germline V gene sequence: CDR1 LNHDA, CDR2 SQIVND (reference sequence). V lost 5 bases and J lost 3, with 16 bases in between. This CDR3 contains 15 residues. The CDR3 nucleotides are TGTGCCAGTAGTGGCAGTCCCCCGGGTGACACTGAAGCTTTCTTT. Translated, it gives CASSGSPPGDTEAFF.

The V and J genes are TRBV29-1 and TRBJ2-2; possible D gene TRBD2, 6 bases. The V gene lost 4 bases and the J gene lost 0 bases, with 9 bases spanning the gap. Germline-derived CDR1 and CDR2 are SQVTM and ANQGSEA. The CDR3 consists of 14 residues. In nucleotides, the CDR3 is TGCAGCGTTGTGGGGGGAACGAACACCGGGGAGCTGTTTTTT. This translates into CSVVGGTNTGELFF.

The rearrangement uses TRBV6-1 and TRBJ1-2; the D is unclear. Germline assignment: CDR1 MNHNS and CDR2 SASEGT. Trimming left V 2 bases short and J 4 bases short, with 20 bases between. The CDR3 runs to 17 residues. The CDR3 DNA sequence: TGTGCCAGCAGTGAAAATATCAGGTTTGGCAGCGCCTATGGCTACACCTTC. It yields the protein CASSENIRFGSAYGYTF.

The gene calls are TRBV5-8 and TRBJ2-6, with D perhaps matching TRBD1 (6 bases). The germline CDR1 and CDR2 sequences are SGHTS and YDEGEE. The CDR3 consists of 14 residues. Between the trimmed V and J ends, which lost 10 bases and 9 bases, there was a span of 20 bases. The CDR3 DNA sequence: TGTGCCTCCCTCGCAGGCAGGGGCGGCAACGTCCTGACTTTC. Its protein is CASLAGRGGNVLTF.

This clone has a single count. This chain uses TRBV11-2 with TRBJ2-5; D may be TRBD1 (6 bases). Trimming left V 5 bases short and J 5 bases short, with 18 bases between. CDR1 and CDR2 from the germline V gene are SGHAT and FQNNGV. The CDR3 runs 15 residues. The CDR3 is CASSPGTKDGETQYF. The CDR3 bases are TGTGCCAGCAGCCCAGGGACAAAAGATGGGGAGACCCAGTACTTC.

The V gene is TRBV20-1, the J gene TRBJ1-1; unclear D gene. Trimming shortened V by 2 bases and J by 11 bases, and 9 bases separated the two germline ends. Germline CDR1 and CDR2: DFQATT and SNEGSKA (reference sequence). There are 10 residues in the CDR3. The CDR3 is CSARSPMAFF. For the CDR3, the DNA is TGCAGTGCTAGATCCCCGATGGCTTTCTTT.

This clone came up once. This chain uses TRBV7-2 with TRBJ2-1, with 8 bases lining up with TRBD2. This CDR3 has 16 amino acids. V lost 6 bases, J lost 0 bases, and 7 bases stayed unmatched. Germline loops: CDR1 SGHTA, CDR2 FQGNSA. The CDR3 region has the DNA TGTGCCAGCAGTCATCGGGGGGGTAGCTCCTACAATGAGCAGTTCTTC. Translating gives CASSHRGGSSYNEQFF.

This clone was counted only a few times. The V and J genes are TRBV2 and TRBJ1-2; maybe TRBD1 (5 bases). This CDR3 contains 12 residues. Trimming pared 5 bases from V and 8 bases from J, leaving 12 bases between. The germline gives CDR1 SNHLY, CDR2 FYNNEI. The CDR3, as DNA: TGTGCCAGCAGTCGGGACTTGAGAGGCTACACCTTC. Protein: CASSRDLRGYTF.

The DNA of the CDR3 is TGTGCCAGCTCACCAGCCGGAGGGAGGGGCACAGATACGCAGTATTTT. Amino acid sequence: CASSPAGGRGTDTQYF. The rearrangement joins TRBV18 to TRBJ2-3; 7 bases fit TRBD2. Trimming removed 2 bases from V and 1 base from J; junction bases left unmatched: 6. Germline values: CDR1 KGHSH, CDR2 LQKENI. The CDR3 has 16 residues.

J is TRBJ2-1 and V is TRBV4-1; the match to TRBD1 covers 11 bases. Trimming at V came to 0 bases and at J to 6 bases, leaving 7 bases not matched to a gene. CDR1 is MGHRA, CDR2 YSYEKL, per germline. This CDR3 is 17 amino acids long. The CDR3 loop reads CASSQDPPGTGGNEQFF. The CDR3 coding sequence is TGCGCCAGCAGCCAAGATCCTCCTGGGACAGGGGGCAATGAGCAGTTCTTC.

As DNA, the CDR3 is TGTGCCTGGTCGAGACAGGGGTCCAACGAGCAGTACTTC. Its translation is CAWSRQGSNEQYF. V and J are TRBV30 and TRBJ2-7, with TRBD1 matching over 8 bases. The trim removed 5 bases at V and 5 bases at J, leaving 8 bases unmatched. CDR1 and CDR2 from the germline V gene are GTSNPN and SVGIG (reference sequence). CDR3 size: 13 residues.

This chain joins TRBV7-6 and TRBJ2-1; a possible D gene is TRBD1 (5 bases). V was pared by 6 bases and J by 0 bases, with 12 bases between. Germline V gene data show CDR1 as SGHVS and CDR2 as FNYEAQ. The CDR3 has 15 amino acids. CDR3 bases: TGTGCCAGCAGGAAAACCAGGGACTCCTACAATGAGCAGTTCTTC. This translates into CASRKTRDSYNEQFF.